The rows below give T cell receptor beta chains drawn from one sample of a study of shared clonotypes between healthy human individuals. The repertoire was sequenced with immunoSEQ multiplex PCR; TCRdb's copy has only in-frame clones and lacks some. The sample holds millions of clones, 95% seen once. The sequenced sample consisted of naive CD4+ T cells sorted from blood. The receptors originated from a man aged 18 to 29 in good health. Each CDR3 is given without its conserved first and last residue. A row's size may be missing; if present it is once, few, many or a size class.

J gene: TRBJ1-1; V gene: TRBV19; clone size: NA; CDR3 protein: ASTPTDRGNTEAF
J gene: TRBJ1-6; V gene: TRBV27; clone size: NA; CDR3 protein: ASSPGTDNSPLH
J gene: TRBJ1-6; V gene: TRBV27; clone size: NA; CDR3 protein: ASSWDRENSPLH
J gene: TRBJ2-7; V gene: TRBV18; clone size: NA; CDR3 protein: ASSPGGTYEQY
J gene: TRBJ1-2; V gene: TRBV5-8; clone size: NA; CDR3 protein: ASSLRGGPIYGYT
J gene: TRBJ1-2; V gene: TRBV10-3; clone size: NA; CDR3 protein: AISENRDSLGYGYT
J gene: TRBJ1-1; V gene: TRBV6-6; clone size: NA; CDR3 protein: ASSYTRGEAF
J gene: TRBJ1-2; V gene: TRBV2; clone size: NA; CDR3 protein: ASSVVGTGNYGYT
J gene: TRBJ1-6; V gene: TRBV5-6; clone size: NA; CDR3 protein: ASSRDRGSSPLH
J gene: TRBJ1-2; V gene: TRBV2; clone size: NA; CDR3 protein: ASSEFNYGYT
J gene: TRBJ1-4; V gene: TRBV2; clone size: NA; CDR3 protein: ASSDVGATNEKLF
J gene: TRBJ2-1; V gene: TRBV6-5; clone size: NA; CDR3 protein: ASSQGAEQF
J gene: TRBJ2-4; V gene: TRBV5-4; clone size: NA; CDR3 protein: ASTDTLAKNIQY
J gene: TRBJ2-2; V gene: TRBV5-1; clone size: NA; CDR3 protein: ASNSGAGTGELF
J gene: TRBJ1-4; V gene: TRBV28; clone size: NA; CDR3 protein: ASIPRLTNEKLF
J gene: TRBJ1-4; V gene: TRBV7-9; clone size: NA; CDR3 protein: ASDQGSGEKLF
J gene: TRBJ2-7; V gene: TRBV4-1; clone size: NA; CDR3 protein: ASSPETGGIYEQY
J gene: TRBJ2-5; V gene: TRBV7-2; clone size: NA; CDR3 protein: ASSLWGVQETQY
J gene: TRBJ1-3; V gene: TRBV7-2; clone size: NA; CDR3 protein: ASSSRRRGPGNTIY
J gene: TRBJ1-5; V gene: TRBV19; clone size: few; CDR3 protein: ASSQGEGQPQH
J gene: TRBJ2-1; V gene: TRBV7-3; clone size: NA; CDR3 protein: ASSSTGGRVNEQF
J gene: TRBJ2-1; V gene: TRBV5-4; clone size: NA; CDR3 protein: ASSTAYNEQF
J gene: TRBJ1-1; V gene: TRBV5-6; clone size: NA; CDR3 protein: ASTLVGGDTEAF
J gene: TRBJ2-7; V gene: TRBV2; clone size: NA; CDR3 protein: ASRDRSPIPYEQY
J gene: TRBJ2-3; V gene: TRBV5-1; clone size: NA; CDR3 protein: ASSDPSTDTQY
J gene: TRBJ2-7; V gene: TRBV4-1; clone size: NA; CDR3 protein: ASSHFFRDSAEQY
J gene: TRBJ2-3; V gene: TRBV6-5; clone size: NA; CDR3 protein: ATSKTTDTQY
J gene: TRBJ1-3; V gene: TRBV5-1; clone size: NA; CDR3 protein: ASSYGAGGGIRSGNTIY
J gene: TRBJ1-1; V gene: TRBV28; clone size: NA; CDR3 protein: ASSLGHTEAF
J gene: TRBJ1-2; V gene: TRBV10-3; clone size: NA; CDR3 protein: AIDRGERYGYT
J gene: TRBJ1-5; V gene: TRBV10-2; clone size: NA; CDR3 protein: ASSAPGQGNQPQH